This T cell receptor beta chain was retrieved from a study of shared clonotypes between healthy human individuals. Notes on the study in general: All-four-donor shared clonotypes had higher generation probabilities than non-shared clonotypes did.

The CDR3 is 14 amino acids. CDR1 is SGHRS and CDR2 is YFSETQ in the germline V gene. V dropped 3 bases and J dropped 0 bases, with 10 bases sitting between them. Some clones are missing from TCRdb's copy, which holds only in-frame ones; the method was immunoSEQ multiplex PCR. In the table there are 2,100,000 or so clones, around 95% of which are singletons. With respect to this clone: The antigen remains undetermined. Other DNA variants within this sample encode the same CDR3.

The sample was naive CD4+ T cells sorted from blood. Subset indicated: CD45RA+ positively selected. This receptor was identified in a young man in good health. This chain links TRBV5-1 with TRBJ2-7; D is undetermined. The CDR3 bases are TGCGCCAGCAGCTCCATACAGAGCTCCTACGAGCAGTACTTC. As protein: CASSSIQSSYEQYF.